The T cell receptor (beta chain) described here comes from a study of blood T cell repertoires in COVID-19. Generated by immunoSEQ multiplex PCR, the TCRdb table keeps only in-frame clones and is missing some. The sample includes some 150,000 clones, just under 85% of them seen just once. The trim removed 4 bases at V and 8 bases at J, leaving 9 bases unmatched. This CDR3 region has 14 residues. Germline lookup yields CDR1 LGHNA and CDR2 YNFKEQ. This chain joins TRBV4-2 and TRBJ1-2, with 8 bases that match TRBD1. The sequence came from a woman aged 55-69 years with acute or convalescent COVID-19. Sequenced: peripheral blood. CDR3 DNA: TGTGCCAGCAGCCGGGAGACAGGGGCCCGAGGCTACACCTTC. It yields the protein CASSRETGARGYTF.